These 19 T cell receptor beta chains were all obtained from the same sample, sequenced in a study of T cell clonality in common variable immunodeficiency. The data were produced by immunoSEQ multiplex PCR, yet TCRdb's version contains in-frame clones alone and is incomplete. The sample offers 30,000 to 40,000 clones and no singletons, the top ten holding less than 3%. Sequencing was done on a sample of peripheral blood mononuclear cells. These receptors originate from a person aged 18-70 years in good health.

The table lists this clone with many counts. The read ends 3 residues shy of where the CDR3 ends; the end is completed using the germline J gene. The chain employs TRBV6-1 and TRBJ2-7, with a possible D match to TRBD1 (5 bases). Trimming removed 2 bases at V and 4 bases at J, with 18 bases between. CDR1 MNHNS and CDR2 SASEGT come from the germline V gene. The CDR3 consists of 16 residues. The CDR3 sequence: CASSEQTVRLGYEQYF. The sequenced CDR3 bases are TGTGCCAGCAGTGAACAGACAGTCAGGTTAGGGTACGAG.

This clone has at least ten counts. The CDR3 extends 3 residues past the end of the read, so its final part is completed from the germline J gene. V gene TRBV7-2 combines with J gene TRBJ2-5; 9 nucleotides line up with TRBD2. The junction had 5 bases not matched to a gene; V was cut back by 4 bases and J by 5 bases. The CDR3 spans 14 residues. Germline loops: CDR1 SGHTA, CDR2 FQGNSA. The sequenced part of the CDR3 DNA is TGTGCCAGCAGCTCCCGGCGGGGGGGGGAGACC. It specifies CASSSRRGGET. The full CDR3 reads CASSSRRGGETQYF.

This clone was observed at least ten times. The read falls 3 residues short of the CDR3 end, and the missing part is taken from the germline J gene. This chain joins TRBV6-1 and TRBJ1-1; tentative D call: TRBD1 (5 bases). The CDR3 is 15 residues long. The germline gives CDR1 MNHNS, CDR2 SASEGT. The V gene lost 0 bases and the J gene lost 5 bases, with 13 bases spanning the gap. The sequenced part of the CDR3 DNA is TGTGCCAGCAGTGAAGCGCTTGACAGCGGGACTGAA. As protein: CASSEALDSGTE. The whole CDR3 protein is CASSEALDSGTEAFF.

In its sample, this clone was seen a few times. The sequenced fragment ends 3 residues before the CDR3 boundary, so the rest is inferred from the germline J gene. V usage is TRBV6-1 and J usage is TRBJ2-3; 8 bases are shared with TRBD2. V shed 3 bases and J 5 bases; nucleotides not matched to a gene: 7. Per germline, CDR1 MNHNS and CDR2 SASEGT. This CDR3 comprises 15 residues. This chain's CDR3 is CASSDLGLGEDTQYF. CDR3 DNA, as far as it was read: TGTGCCAGCAGTGACCTGGGACTAGGTGAAGATACG.

With regard to this clone: The missing CDR3 end, 3 residues past where the read stops, is filled in from the germline J gene. V usage is TRBV19 and J usage is TRBJ2-2; 8 nucleotides line up with TRBD1. The CDR3 totals 14 residues. Germline V gene data show CDR1 as LNHDA and CDR2 as SQIVND (reference sequence). The part of the CDR3 DNA that was read is TGTGCCAGTGCGGACAGGGCCACTAATGAAAAG. Translating gives CASADRATNEK. From start to end, the CDR3 is CASADRATNEKLFF.

This clone was seen repeatedly, ten times or more. The CDR3 protein is CASSLALSYTGELFF. The DNA read from the CDR3 is TGCGCCAGCAGCTTGGCCCTCTCTTACACCGGGGAG. V usage is TRBV5-1 and J usage is TRBJ2-2; D not resolved. The read falls 3 residues short of the CDR3 end, and the missing part is taken from the germline J gene. Trimming shortened V by 0 bases and J by 3 bases, and 9 bases separated the two germline ends. Germline V gene sequence: CDR1 SGHRS, CDR2 YFSETQ. This CDR3 spans 15 amino acids.

In this sample, this clone turned up many times. The read halts 3 residues ahead of the CDR3 end, with the missing end drawn from the germline J gene. The V gene is TRBV5-4, the J gene TRBJ2-6; D ambiguous. Germline assignment: CDR1 SGHNT and CDR2 YYREEE (reference sequence). The CDR3 extends over 14 amino acids. The V and J ends lost 4 bases and 0 bases respectively, with 5 bases between them. The CDR3 sequence is CASSPFSGANVLTF. The DNA read from the CDR3 is TGTGCCAGCAGCCCATTCTCTGGGGCCAACGTC.

Note on this clone: Read data end 3 residues before the CDR3 end; the end is taken from the germline J gene. This chain uses TRBV7-6 with TRBJ2-1; 7 bases line up with TRBD2. The CDR3 runs to 14 residues. V lost 5 bases and J lost 8; bases outside the gene matches: 9. The germline V gene has CDR1 SGHVS and CDR2 FNYEAQ. This CDR3 is CASSPRTSLHEQFF. Incomplete CDR3 DNA: TGTGCCAGCAGCCCGCGGACTAGTCTCCATGAG.

This clone has at least ten counts. Coverage ceases 3 residues before the CDR3 finishes, and the germline J gene fills in the end. The identical CDR3 is also encoded by other nucleotide sequences in the sample. The gene calls are TRBV18 and TRBJ2-7; 7 nucleotides align to TRBD1. The ends lost 3 bases at V and 3 bases at J; junction bases unmatched: 2. Germline V lookup: CDR1 KGHSH, CDR2 LQKENI. The CDR3 is 13 residues long. The CDR3 spells CASSPGQIYEQYF. CDR3 bases read: TGTGCCAGCTCACCGGGACAGATCTACGAG.

This clone appeared a few times. The CDR3 goes on 3 residues after the read ends, and that part is filled in from the germline J gene. The J gene is TRBJ1-2, the V gene TRBV7-2, with D perhaps TRBD1 (5 bases). V gave up 5 bases and J gave up 6 bases, with 19 bases separating them. Germline CDR1 reads SGHTA; CDR2 reads FQGNSA. This CDR3 has 15 amino acids. CDR3 DNA (partial): TGTGCCAGCAGCCCCAATTGGGGGGTTAAGGATGGC. This gives the protein CASSPNWGVKDG. The CDR3 in full is CASSPNWGVKDGYTF.

This clone came up many times. The read ends 3 residues early relative to the CDR3; the germline J gene fills the gap. The rearrangement links TRBV23-1 to TRBJ2-2, with TRBD2 matching 7 bases. TRBV23-1 is annotated as an ORF whose role is uncertain. With 3 bases clipped from V and 6 bases from J, the junction kept 7 bases outside the gene matches. The CDR3 length is 15 residues. Partial CDR3 DNA: TGCGCCAGCAGTCAGTCTAGCGGTATGTCCGGGGAG. It yields the protein CASSQSSGMSGE. The complete CDR3 reads CASSQSSGMSGELFF.

This clone was counted only a few times. Coverage ceases 3 residues before the CDR3 finishes, and the germline J gene fills in the end. V usage is TRBV7-6 and J usage is TRBJ2-2; D is possibly TRBD1 (6 bases). The germline V gene encodes CDR1 SGHVS and CDR2 FNYEAQ. The CDR3 sequence is 16 residues long. The sequenced CDR3 bases are TGTGCCAGCAGTTCTGGACAGACATCAACTAATGAAAAG. Its protein is CASSSGQTSTNEK. The CDR3, in full, reads CASSSGQTSTNEKLFF.

This clone was picked up many times. The read comes to an end 3 residues before the CDR3 does, leaving the germline J gene to fill in the end. The rearrangement joins TRBV6-4 to TRBJ2-3; 10 bases fit TRBD2. The germline CDR1 and CDR2 sequences are MRHNA and SNTAGT. Germline trimming cut 5 bases from V and 1 base from J; bases unmatched to any gene: 6. The CDR3 is made up of 16 amino acids. The sequenced part of the CDR3 DNA is TGTGCCAGCAGTCCAACTAGCGGGGAGGGCACAGATACG. Encoded protein: CASSPTSGEGTDT. The whole CDR3 reads CASSPTSGEGTDTQYF.

Concerning this clone itself: Read coverage stops 3 residues before the CDR3 terminus; the germline J gene supplies the remainder. The rearrangement uses TRBV18 and TRBJ1-2; D remains unclear. CDR1 is KGHSH and CDR2 is LQKENI in the germline V gene. The germline V and J ends were trimmed by 1 base and 3 bases, with 12 bases remaining between them. The CDR3 runs to 15 residues. CDR3 bases read: TGTGCCAGCTCACCACTTTCCAGGCCGGACTATGGC. This codes for CASSPLSRPDYG. The entire CDR3 protein reads CASSPLSRPDYGYTF.

This clone came up many times. From the germline J gene comes the end of the CDR3, since the read stops 3 residues before it. The genes are TRBV5-1 and TRBJ2-7, with TRBD2 as a possible D gene (7 bases). This CDR3 has 18 residues. Germline loops: CDR1 SGHRS, CDR2 YFSETQ. V lost 0 bases to trimming and J lost 3 bases, with 22 bases between them. CDR3 DNA (partial): TGCGCCAGCAGCTTGGTTTATCGGGGGGCGCTAACCTACTACGAG. The encoded protein is CASSLVYRGALTYYE. The complete CDR3 sequence is CASSLVYRGALTYYEQYF. Full variable domain (remainder filled in from reference TRBV5-1 and TRBJ2-7): KAGVTQTPRYLIKTRGQQVTLSCSPISGHRSVSWYQQTPGQGLQFLFEYFSETQRNKGNFPGRFSGRQFSNSRSEMNVSTLELGDSALYLCASSLVYRGALTYYEQYFGPGTRLTVT.

This clone has at least ten counts. The CDR3 end falls 3 residues outside the read, so it is completed with the germline J gene. V and J are TRBV7-9 and TRBJ2-7; D perhaps matches TRBD2 (7 bases). The CDR3 extends over 15 amino acids. CDR1 is SEHNR and CDR2 is FQNEAQ in the germline V gene (reference sequence). Trimming cost V 5 bases and J 2 bases, with 16 bases left between them. CDR3 DNA, as far as it was read: TGTGCCAGCAGCCTGAGGGGGGGAACGGCCTACGAG. As protein: CASSLRGGTAYE. The complete CDR3 reads CASSLRGGTAYEQYF. The whole variable domain, remainder taken from reference TRBV7-9 and TRBJ2-7, is DTGVSQNPRHKITKRGQNVTFRCDPISEHNRLYWYRQTLGQGPEFLTYFQNEAQLEKSRLLSDRFSAERPKGSFSTLEIQRTEQGDSAMYLCASSLRGGTAYEQYFGPGTRLTVT.

This clone has at least ten counts. With the read ending 3 residues before the CDR3 end, the germline J gene is used to fill in that end. The gene calls are TRBV27 and TRBJ2-7, with TRBD1 matching over 11 bases. Germline V gene data show CDR1 as MNHEY and CDR2 as SMNVEV (reference sequence). V gave up 5 bases and J gave up 3 bases; unmatched junction bases: 3. The length of the CDR3 is 14 residues. The CDR3 bases that were read are TGTGCCAGCAGTGCGGGACAGGGGGGCTACGAG. This codes for CASSAGQGGYE. The full CDR3 sequence reads CASSAGQGGYEQYF.

In its sample, this clone was seen many times. The read comes to an end 3 residues before the CDR3 does, leaving the germline J gene to fill in the end. V gene TRBV20-1 combines with J gene TRBJ1-1; D uncertain. The CDR3 has 15 residues. V was trimmed by 0 bases and J by 5 bases, leaving 16 bases between them. CDR1 and CDR2 from the germline V gene are DFQATT and SNEGSKA (reference sequence). The CDR3 protein is CSARDISLKATEAFF. The sequenced CDR3 bases are TGCAGTGCTAGAGATATAAGTTTAAAGGCTACTGAA.

This clone was recorded a few times. The CDR3 is cut off 3 residues early in the read; its end comes from the germline J gene. The chain joins TRBV18 to TRBJ1-2; weak D call: TRBD1 (6 bases). Germline CDR1 KGHSH, CDR2 LQKENI. This CDR3 is built from 15 residues. CDR3 amino acids: CASSPQGTSGKDYTF. The covered CDR3 bases are TGTGCCAGCTCACCCCAGGGGACTAGCGGGAAGGAC. Full variable domain (rest looked up from reference TRBV18 and TRBJ1-2): NAGVMQNPRHLVRRRGQEARLRCSPMKGHSHVYWYRQLPEEGLKFMVYLQKENIIDESGMPKERFSAEFPKEGPSILRIQQVVRGDSAAYFCASSPQGTSGKDYTFGSGTRLTVV.